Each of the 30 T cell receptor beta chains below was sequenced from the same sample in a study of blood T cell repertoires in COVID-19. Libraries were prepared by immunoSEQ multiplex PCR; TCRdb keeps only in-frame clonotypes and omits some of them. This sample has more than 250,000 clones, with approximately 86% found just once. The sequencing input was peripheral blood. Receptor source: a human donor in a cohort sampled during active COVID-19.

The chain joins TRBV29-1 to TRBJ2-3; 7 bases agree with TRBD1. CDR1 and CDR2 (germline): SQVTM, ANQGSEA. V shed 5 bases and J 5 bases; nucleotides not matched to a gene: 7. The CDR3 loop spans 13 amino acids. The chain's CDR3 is CSVQGVLVDTQYF. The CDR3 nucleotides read TGCAGCGTTCAGGGGGTCCTGGTAGATACGCAGTATTTT.

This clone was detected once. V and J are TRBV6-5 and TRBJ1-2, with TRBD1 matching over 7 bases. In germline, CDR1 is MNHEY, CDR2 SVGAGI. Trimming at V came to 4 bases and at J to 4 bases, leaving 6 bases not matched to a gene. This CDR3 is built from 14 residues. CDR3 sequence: CASSSGTDSYGYTF. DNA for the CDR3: TGTGCCAGCAGTTCCGGGACAGACTCCTATGGCTACACCTTC.

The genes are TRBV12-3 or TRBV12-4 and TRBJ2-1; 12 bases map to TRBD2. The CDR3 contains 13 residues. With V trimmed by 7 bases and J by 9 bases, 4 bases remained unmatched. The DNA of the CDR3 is TGTGCCAGCACGGGACTAGCGGGTCCTGAGCAGTTCTTC. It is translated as CASTGLAGPEQFF.

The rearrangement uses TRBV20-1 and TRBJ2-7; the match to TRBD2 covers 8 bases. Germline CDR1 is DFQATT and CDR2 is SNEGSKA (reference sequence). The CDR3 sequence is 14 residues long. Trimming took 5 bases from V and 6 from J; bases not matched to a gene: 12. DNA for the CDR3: TGCAGTGCTCGTGGAGTGGCGGGAGGCGGCGAGCAGTACTTC. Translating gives CSARGVAGGGEQYF.

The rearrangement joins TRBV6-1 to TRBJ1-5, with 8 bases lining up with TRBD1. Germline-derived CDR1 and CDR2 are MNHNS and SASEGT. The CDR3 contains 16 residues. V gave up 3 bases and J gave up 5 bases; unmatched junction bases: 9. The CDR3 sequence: CASSDPQGAGYQPQHF. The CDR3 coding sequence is TGTGCCAGCAGTGATCCCCAGGGGGCTGGTTATCAGCCCCAGCATTTT.

The CDR3 region is CASSWAGQGDSPLHF. In nucleotides, the CDR3 is TGTGCCAGCAGCTGGGCCGGACAGGGCGATTCACCCCTCCACTTT. The V gene is TRBV7-2, the J gene TRBJ1-6; 8 nucleotides line up with TRBD1. The CDR3 sequence is 15 residues long. The V gene end was trimmed by 4 bases and the J gene end by 8 bases; junction bases not matched to a gene: 7. The germline V gene encodes CDR1 SGHTA and CDR2 FQGNSA.

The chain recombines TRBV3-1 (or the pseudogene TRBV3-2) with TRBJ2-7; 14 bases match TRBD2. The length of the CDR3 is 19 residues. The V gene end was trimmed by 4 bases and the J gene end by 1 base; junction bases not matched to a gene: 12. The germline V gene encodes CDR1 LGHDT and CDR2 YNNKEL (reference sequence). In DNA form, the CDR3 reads TGTGCCAGCAGCCCCAGGAAGGGGACTAGCGGGAGAAAGTCCTACGAGCAGTACTTC. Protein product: CASSPRKGTSGRKSYEQYF.

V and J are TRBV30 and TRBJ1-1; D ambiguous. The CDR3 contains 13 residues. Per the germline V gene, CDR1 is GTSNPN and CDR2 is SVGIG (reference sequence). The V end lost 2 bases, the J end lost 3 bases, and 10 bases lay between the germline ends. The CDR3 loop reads CAWSTDKDTEAFF. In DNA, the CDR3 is TGTGCCTGGAGTACCGACAAGGACACTGAAGCTTTCTTT.

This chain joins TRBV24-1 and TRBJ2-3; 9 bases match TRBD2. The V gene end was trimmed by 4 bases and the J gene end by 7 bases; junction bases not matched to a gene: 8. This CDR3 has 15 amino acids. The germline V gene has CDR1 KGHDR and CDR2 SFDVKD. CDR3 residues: CATSETTTSGHTQYF. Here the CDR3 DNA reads TGTGCCACCAGTGAAACAACGACTAGCGGCCATACGCAGTATTTT.

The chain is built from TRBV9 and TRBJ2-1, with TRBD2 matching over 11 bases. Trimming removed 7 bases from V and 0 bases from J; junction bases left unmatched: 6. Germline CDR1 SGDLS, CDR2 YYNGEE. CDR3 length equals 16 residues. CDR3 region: CASGGTSGVSYNEQFF. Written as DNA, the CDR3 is TGTGCCAGCGGAGGGACTAGCGGAGTCTCCTACAATGAGCAGTTCTTC.

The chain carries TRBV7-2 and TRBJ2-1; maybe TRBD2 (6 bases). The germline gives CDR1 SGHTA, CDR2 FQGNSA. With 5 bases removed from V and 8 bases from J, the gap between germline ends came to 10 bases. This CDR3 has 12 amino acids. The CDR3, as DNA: TGTGCCAGCAGCAAACTAGCACATGAGCAGTTCTTC. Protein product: CASSKLAHEQFF.

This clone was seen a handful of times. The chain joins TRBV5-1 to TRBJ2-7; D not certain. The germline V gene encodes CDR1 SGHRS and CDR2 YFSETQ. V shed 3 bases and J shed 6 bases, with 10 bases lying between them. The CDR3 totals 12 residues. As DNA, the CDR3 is TGCGCCAGCAGCTCAGGCTTCCTCGAGCAGTACTTC. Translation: CASSSGFLEQYF.

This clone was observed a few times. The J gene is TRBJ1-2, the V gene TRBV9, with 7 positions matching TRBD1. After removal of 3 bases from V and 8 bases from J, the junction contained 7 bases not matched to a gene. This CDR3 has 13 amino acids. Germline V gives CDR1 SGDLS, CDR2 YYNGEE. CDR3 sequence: CASSEGQRLGYTF. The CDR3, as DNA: TGTGCCAGCAGCGAGGGACAGCGTCTAGGCTACACCTTC.

The CDR3 loop is CAASPRGQGVGGRYNEQFF. In DNA, the CDR3 is TGTGCCGCGTCCCCCCGGGGACAGGGGGTGGGGGGGCGTTACAATGAGCAGTTCTTC. The chain links TRBV10-3 to TRBJ2-1; 11 nucleotides line up with TRBD1. V lost 11 bases and J lost 4; bases outside the gene matches: 22. Germline assignment: CDR1 ENHRY and CDR2 SYGVKD. The CDR3 has 19 residues.

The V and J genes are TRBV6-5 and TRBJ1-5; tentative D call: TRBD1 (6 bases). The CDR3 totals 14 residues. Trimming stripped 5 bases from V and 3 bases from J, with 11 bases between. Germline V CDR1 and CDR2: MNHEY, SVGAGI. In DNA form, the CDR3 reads TGTGCCAGCAGTCCGGACAGTCCCAATCAGCCCCAGCATTTT. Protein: CASSPDSPNQPQHF.

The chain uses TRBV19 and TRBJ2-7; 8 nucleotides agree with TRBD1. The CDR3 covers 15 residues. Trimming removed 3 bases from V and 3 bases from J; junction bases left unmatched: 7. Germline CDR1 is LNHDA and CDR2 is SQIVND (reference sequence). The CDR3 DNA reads TGTGCCAGTAGTATGGCGGCAGGGGGCTTCTACGAGCAGTACTTC. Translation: CASSMAAGGFYEQYF.

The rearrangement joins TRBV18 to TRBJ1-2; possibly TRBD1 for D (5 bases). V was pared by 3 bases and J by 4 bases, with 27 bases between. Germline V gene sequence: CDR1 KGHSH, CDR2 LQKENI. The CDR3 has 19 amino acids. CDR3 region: CASSPITRVGWRDSYGYTF. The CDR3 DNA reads TGTGCCAGCTCACCGATTACCAGGGTGGGATGGCGTGATTCCTATGGCTACACCTTC.

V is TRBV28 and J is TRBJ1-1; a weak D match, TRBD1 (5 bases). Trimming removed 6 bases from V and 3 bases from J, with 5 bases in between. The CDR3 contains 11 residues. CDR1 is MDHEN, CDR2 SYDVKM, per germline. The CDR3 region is CASRTDTEAFF. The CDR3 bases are TGTGCCAGCAGGACAGACACTGAAGCTTTCTTT.

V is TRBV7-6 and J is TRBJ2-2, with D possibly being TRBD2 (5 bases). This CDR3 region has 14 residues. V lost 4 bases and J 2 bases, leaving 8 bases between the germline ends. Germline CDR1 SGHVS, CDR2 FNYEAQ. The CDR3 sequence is CASSSRLNTGELFF. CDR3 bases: TGTGCCAGCAGCTCGCGACTAAACACCGGGGAGCTGTTTTTT.

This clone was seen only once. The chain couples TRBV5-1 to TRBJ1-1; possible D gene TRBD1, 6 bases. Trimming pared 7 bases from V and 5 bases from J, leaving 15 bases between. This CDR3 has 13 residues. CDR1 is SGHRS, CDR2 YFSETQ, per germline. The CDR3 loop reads CASGVQGKTEAFF. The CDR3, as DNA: TGCGCCAGCGGCGTACAGGGAAAGACTGAAGCTTTCTTT.

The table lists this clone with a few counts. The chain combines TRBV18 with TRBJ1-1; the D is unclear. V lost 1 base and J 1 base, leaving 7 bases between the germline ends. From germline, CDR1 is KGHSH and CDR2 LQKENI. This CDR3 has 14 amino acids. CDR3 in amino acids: CASSPRHANTEAFF. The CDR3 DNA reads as TGTGCCAGCTCACCACGGCACGCGAACACTGAAGCTTTCTTT.

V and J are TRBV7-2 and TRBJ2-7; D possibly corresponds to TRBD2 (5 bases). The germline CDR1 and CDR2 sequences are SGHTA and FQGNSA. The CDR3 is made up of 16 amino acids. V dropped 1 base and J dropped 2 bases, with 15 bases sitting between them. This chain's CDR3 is CASSLVVVAIPYEQYF. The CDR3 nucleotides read TGTGCCAGCAGCTTAGTAGTTGTAGCGATCCCCTACGAGCAGTACTTC.

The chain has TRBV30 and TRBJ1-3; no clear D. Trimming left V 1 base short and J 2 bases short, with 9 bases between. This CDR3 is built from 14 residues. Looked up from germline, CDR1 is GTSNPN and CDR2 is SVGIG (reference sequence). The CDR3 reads CAWSGWSPGNTIYF. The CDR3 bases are TGTGCCTGGAGTGGGTGGAGTCCTGGAAACACCATATATTTT.

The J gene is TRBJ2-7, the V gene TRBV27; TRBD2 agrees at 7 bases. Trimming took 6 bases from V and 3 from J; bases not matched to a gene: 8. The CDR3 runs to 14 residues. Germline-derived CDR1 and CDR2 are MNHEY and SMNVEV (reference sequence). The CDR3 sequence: CASRSMGGDYEQYF. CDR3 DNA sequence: TGTGCCAGCAGGAGCATGGGGGGGGACTACGAGCAGTACTTC.

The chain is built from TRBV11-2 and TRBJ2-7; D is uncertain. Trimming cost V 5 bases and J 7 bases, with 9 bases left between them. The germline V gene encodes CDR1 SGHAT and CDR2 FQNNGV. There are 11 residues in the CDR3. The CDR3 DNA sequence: TGTGCCAGCAGCCCCACTTGGGAGCAGTACTTC. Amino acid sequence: CASSPTWEQYF.

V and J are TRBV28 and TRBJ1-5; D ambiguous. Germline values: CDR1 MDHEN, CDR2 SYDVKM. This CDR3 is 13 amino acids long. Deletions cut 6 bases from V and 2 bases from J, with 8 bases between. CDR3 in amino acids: CASRRQGNQPQHF. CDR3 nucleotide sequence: TGTGCCAGCAGACGACAAGGCAATCAGCCCCAGCATTTT.

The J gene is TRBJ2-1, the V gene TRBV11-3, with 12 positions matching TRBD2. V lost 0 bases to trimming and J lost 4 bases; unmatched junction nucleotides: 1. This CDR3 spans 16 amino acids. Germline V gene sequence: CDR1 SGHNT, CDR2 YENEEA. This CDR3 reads CASSLETSGGYNEQFF. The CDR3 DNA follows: TGTGCCAGCAGCTTAGAAACTAGCGGGGGGTACAATGAGCAGTTCTTC.

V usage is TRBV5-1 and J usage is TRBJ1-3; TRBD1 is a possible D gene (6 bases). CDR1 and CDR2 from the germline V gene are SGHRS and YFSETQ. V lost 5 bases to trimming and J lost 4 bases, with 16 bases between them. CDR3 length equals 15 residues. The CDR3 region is CASSLQGTDGNTIYF. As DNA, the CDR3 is TGCGCCAGCAGTCTGCAGGGGACGGACGGAAACACCATATATTTT.

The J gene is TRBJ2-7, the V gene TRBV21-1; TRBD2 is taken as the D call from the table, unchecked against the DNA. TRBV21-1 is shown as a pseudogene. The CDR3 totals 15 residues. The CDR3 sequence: CASSKEGLDRYEQYF. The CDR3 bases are TGTGCCAGCAGCAAAGAAGGACTAGACCGATACGAGCAGTACTTC.

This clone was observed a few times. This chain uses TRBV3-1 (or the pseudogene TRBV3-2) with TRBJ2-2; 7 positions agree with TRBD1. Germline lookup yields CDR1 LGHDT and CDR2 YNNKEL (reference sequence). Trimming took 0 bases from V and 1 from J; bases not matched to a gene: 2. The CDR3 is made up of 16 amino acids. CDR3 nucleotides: TGTGCCAGCAGCCAAGATCCAGGGGGGAACACCGGGGAGCTGTTTTTT. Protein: CASSQDPGGNTGELFF.